Many counts were recorded for the clone carrying this T cell receptor beta chain. Its antigen is unknown. Preparation of the TCRbeta library was carried out with unique molecular identifiers. TCRdb called the PCR reads again in MiXCR, with one record for every CDR3 protein. The sample yields some 15,000 distinct CDR3 sequences, roughly 5.3% seen once. The sample is drawn from a study of T-cell reconstitution after alpha-beta-depleted transplantation in children. Study results and caveats: After transplant, high TCRbeta diversity at day 60 in some patients arose from surviving recipient T cells and thymic progenitors. After transplant, at about two months, alpha-beta T cells were reportedly derived from several hundred expanded graft clones. T-cell numbers and diversity, one year after transplant, stemmed largely from T cells that were newly produced.

The clonotype was recovered from a boy aged 5-17 years with acute lymphoblastic leukemia, due to receive a stem cell transplant. The specimen was PBMCs, collected before TCRalphabeta/CD19-depleted stem cell transplant.

CDR3 DNA sequence: TGCGCCAGCAGCTTGGACAGGCCTCGCGAGCAGTACTTC. Translated: CASSLDRPREQYF. The gene calls are TRBV5-1 and TRBJ2-7; D might be TRBD1 (5 bases). V dropped 0 bases and J dropped 6 bases, with 10 bases sitting between them. The length of the CDR3 is 13 residues. The germline CDR1 and CDR2 sequences are SGHRS and YFSETQ.